A selection of T cell receptor beta chains follows, all from one sample in a study of radiotherapy plus CTLA-4 blockade in lung cancer. Data came from immunoSEQ multiplex PCR; TCRdb stores just in-frame clones and leaves some out. The profile shows nearly 95,000 clones, roughly four fifths of them singletons. Source: peripheral blood, taken from a patient treated with radiotherapy plus ipilimumab. These receptors were collected from a human donor with non-small cell lung cancer that progressed on radiotherapy plus ipilimumab. CDR3s include the opening cysteine and the closing phenylalanine or tryptophan. The D gene is left open where the match is weak. Rows give clone size only sometimes, using once, few, many, or a class for an expanded clone.

J gene,D gene,V gene,clone size,CDR3 DNA,CDR3 protein
TRBJ2-7,-,TRBV9,-,TGTGCCAGCAGCGTAGGAGTTGGGGGGAACTACGAGCAGTACTTC,CASSVGVGGNYEQYF
TRBJ2-3,-,TRBV5-1,-,TGCGCCAGCAGGGCAACTTCCACTAGCACAGATACGCAGTATTTT,CASRATSTSTDTQYF
TRBJ2-7,-,TRBV27,once,TGTGCCAGCAGTTTAGATGCATATGTATACGAGCAGTACTTC,CASSLDAYVYEQYF
TRBJ1-1,-,TRBV28,-,TGTGCCAGCAGCCGTGGAGGACTCAGCACTGAAGCTTTCTTT,CASSRGGLSTEAFF
TRBJ1-1,-,TRBV28,-,TGTGCCAGCAGTAACGGGGGGAACACTGAAGCTTTCTTT,CASSNGGNTEAFF
TRBJ2-5,-,TRBV2,-,TGTGCCAGCAGTGAAGGAGAGACCCAGTACTTC,CASSEGETQYF
TRBJ2-6,TRBD1,TRBV18,-,TGTGCCAGCTCACCACCCACAGGGGGCTCTGGGGCCAACGTCCTGACTTTC,CASSPPTGGSGANVLTF
TRBJ2-3,-,TRBV18,few,TGTGCCAGCTCACCCGGGAGAAGCACAGATACGCAGTATTTT,CASSPGRSTDTQYF
TRBJ2-1,-,TRBV7-3,-,TGTGCCAGCAGCTCCAGGAATATAGACTTTGGTGGGCAGTTCTTC,CASSSRNIDFGGQFF
TRBJ2-1,-,TRBV4-2,-,TGTGCCAGCAGCCAAGAGGCTAGGGGACTCTACAATGAGCAGTTCTTC,CASSQEARGLYNEQFF
TRBJ1-1,-,TRBV7-9,few,TGTGCCAGCAGCTTAGATACAGGCACTGAAGCTTTCTTT,CASSLDTGTEAFF
TRBJ2-1,-,TRBV13,-,TGTGCCAGCAGCTTAGGGGCCAAAGAGCAGTTCTTC,CASSLGAKEQFF